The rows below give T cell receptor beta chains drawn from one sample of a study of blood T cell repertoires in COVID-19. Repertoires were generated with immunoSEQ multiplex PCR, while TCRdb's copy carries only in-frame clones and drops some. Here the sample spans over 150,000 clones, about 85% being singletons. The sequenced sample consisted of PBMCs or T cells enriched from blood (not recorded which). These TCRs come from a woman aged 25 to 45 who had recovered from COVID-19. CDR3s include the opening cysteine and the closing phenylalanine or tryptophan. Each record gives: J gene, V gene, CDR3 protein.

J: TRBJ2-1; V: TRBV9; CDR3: CASSDGQGAAYNEQFF
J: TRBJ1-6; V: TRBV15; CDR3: CATSRGLGGSSNSPLHF
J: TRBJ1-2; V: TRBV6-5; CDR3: CASSYAQGYGYTF
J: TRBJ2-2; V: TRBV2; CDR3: CATRGTVNTGELFF
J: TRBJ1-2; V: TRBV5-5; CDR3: CASSRDREGEKGYTF
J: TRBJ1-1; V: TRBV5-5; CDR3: CASSSMTDTEAFF
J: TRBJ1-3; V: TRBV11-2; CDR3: CASSLAVLAGNTIYF
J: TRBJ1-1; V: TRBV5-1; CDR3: CASSLQQLNTEAFF
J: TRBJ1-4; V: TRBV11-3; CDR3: CASSFDSRNEKLFF
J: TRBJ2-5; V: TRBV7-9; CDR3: CASSHRVDRGPETQYF
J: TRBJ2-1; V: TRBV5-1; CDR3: CASSLARQVYNEQFF
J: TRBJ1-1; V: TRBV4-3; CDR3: CASSQKSRGPESLNTEAFF
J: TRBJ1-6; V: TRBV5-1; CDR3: CASSPGTGSNSPLHF
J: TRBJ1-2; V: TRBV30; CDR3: CAWTDRPSNYGYTF
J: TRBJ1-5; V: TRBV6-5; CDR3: CASSYPGQPQHF
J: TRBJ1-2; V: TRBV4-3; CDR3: CASSRFSGTGVHGYTF
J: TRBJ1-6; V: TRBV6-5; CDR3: CASSYAGSYNSPLHF
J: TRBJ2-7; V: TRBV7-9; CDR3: CASSLAATSSYEQYF
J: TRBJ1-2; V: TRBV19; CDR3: CASSARDSYGYTF
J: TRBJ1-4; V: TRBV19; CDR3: CASSSGRGEKLFF
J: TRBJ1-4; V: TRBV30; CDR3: CAWRSPGTGFEKLFF
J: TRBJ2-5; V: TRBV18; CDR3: CASSPWQEAETQYF
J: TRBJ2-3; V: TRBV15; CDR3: CATSRPGTSGGWNTDTQYF
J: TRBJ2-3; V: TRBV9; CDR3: CASSALDSSTDTQYF
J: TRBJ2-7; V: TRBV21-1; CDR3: CASSNTRYEQYF
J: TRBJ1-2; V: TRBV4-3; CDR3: CASSRTGGNNYGYTF
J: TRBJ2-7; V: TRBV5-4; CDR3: CASSLASGGGPSYEQYF
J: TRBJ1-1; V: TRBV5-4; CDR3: CASRAGVGTEAFF
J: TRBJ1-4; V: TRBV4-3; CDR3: CASSPDGSKLFF
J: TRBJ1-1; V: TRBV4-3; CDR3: CASSQETGNTEAFF
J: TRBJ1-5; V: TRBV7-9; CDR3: CASSAPGTLNQPQHF
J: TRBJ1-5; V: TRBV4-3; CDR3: CASSPQTGSNQPQHF
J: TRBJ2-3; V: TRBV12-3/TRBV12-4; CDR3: CASSFVGTDTQYF
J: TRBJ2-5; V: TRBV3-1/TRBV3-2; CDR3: CASSQDREVLQTQYF
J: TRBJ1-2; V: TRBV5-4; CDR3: CASRSGTAYGYTF
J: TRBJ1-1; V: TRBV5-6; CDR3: CASSWDRAVNTEAFF
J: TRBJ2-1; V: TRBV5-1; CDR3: CASSLNPRGGSYNEQFF
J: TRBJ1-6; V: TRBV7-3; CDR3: CASSLTGTGASPLHF
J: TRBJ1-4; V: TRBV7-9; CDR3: CASRDPRQGGKLFF
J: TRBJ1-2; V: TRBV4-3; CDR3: CASSHATGGWRGYTF
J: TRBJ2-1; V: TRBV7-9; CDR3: CASSLLAGGLAVEQFF
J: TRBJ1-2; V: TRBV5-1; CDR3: CASSSGTGRVGYGYTF
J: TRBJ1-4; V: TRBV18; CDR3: CASSSKTGSNEKLFF
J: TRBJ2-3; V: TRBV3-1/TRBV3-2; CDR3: CASSTLVRPGSTWGGTQYF
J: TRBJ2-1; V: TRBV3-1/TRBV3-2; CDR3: CALTGPIFF
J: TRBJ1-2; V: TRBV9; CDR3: CASSPHRTENYGYTF
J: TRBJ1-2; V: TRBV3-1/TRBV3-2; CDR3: CASSLGGNYGYTF
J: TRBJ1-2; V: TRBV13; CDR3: CASSLAGNYGYTF
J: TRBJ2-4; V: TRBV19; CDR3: CASSLGPGGQGNIQYF
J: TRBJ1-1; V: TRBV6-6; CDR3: CASSSTDRGNTEAFF
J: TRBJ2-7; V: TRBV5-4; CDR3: CASSLDSTTYEQYF